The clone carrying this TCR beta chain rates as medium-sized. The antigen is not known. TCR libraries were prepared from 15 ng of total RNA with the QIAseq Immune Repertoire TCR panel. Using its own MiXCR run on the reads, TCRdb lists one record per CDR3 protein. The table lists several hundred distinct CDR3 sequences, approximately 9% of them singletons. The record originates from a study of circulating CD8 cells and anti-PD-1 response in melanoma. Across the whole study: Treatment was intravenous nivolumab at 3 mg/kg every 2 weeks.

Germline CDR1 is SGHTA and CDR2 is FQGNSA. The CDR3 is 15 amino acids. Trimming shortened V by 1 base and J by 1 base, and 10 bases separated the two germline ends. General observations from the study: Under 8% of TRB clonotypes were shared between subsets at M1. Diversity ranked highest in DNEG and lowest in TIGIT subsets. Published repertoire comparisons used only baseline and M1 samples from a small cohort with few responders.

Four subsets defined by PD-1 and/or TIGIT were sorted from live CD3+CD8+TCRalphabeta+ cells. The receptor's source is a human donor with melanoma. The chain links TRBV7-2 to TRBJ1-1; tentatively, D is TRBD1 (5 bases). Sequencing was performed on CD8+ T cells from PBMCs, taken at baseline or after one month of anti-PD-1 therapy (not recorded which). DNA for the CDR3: TGTGCCAGCAGCTTAGTTATCCAGGGGAACACTGAAGCTTTCTTT. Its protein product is CASSLVIQGNTEAFF.